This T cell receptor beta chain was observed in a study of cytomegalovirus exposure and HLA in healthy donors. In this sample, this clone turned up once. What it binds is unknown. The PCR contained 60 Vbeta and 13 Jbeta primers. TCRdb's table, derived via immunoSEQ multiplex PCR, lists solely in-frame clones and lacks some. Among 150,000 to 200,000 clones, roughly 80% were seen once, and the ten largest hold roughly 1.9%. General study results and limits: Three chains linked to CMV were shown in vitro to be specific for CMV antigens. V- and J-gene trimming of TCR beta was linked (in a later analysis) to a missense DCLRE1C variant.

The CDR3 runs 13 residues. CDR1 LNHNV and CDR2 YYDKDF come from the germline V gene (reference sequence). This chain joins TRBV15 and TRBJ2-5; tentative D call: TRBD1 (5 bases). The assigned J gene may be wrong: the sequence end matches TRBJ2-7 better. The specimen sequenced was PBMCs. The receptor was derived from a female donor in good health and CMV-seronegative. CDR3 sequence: CATSRDQGYEQYF. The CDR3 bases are TGTGCCACCAGCAGAGACCAGGGCTACGAGCAGTACTTC.